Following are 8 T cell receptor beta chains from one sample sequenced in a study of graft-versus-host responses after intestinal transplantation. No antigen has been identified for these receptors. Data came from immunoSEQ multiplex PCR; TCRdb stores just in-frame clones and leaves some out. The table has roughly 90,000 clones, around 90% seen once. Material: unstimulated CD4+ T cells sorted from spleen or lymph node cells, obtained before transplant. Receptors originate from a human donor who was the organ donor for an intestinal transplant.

CDR3 DNA: TGTGCCATCTCCCGGAGGACTAGCGGGAGTACAGAGACCCAGTACTTC. It yields the protein CAISRRTSGSTETQYF. This chain connects TRBV10-3 to TRBJ2-5, with 13 bases fitting TRBD2. CDR1 is ENHRY, CDR2 SYGVKD, per germline. The length of the CDR3 is 16 residues. V gave up 8 bases and J gave up 4 bases; unmatched junction bases: 10.

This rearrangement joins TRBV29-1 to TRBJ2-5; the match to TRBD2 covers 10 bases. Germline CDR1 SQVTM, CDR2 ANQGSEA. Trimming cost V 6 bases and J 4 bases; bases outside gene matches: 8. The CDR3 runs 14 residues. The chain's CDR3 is CSVGSGGAGETQYF. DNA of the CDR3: TGCAGCGTAGGCAGCGGGGGGGCTGGAGAGACCCAGTACTTC.

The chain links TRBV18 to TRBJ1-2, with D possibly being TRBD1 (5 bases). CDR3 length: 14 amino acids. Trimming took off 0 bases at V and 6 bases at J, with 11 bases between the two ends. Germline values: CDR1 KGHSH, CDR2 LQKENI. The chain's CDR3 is CASSPPAGPNGYTF. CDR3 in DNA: TGTGCCAGCTCACCACCCGCGGGGCCAAATGGCTACACCTTC.

The CDR3 protein is CASSHGQVQETQYF. CDR3 DNA: TGTGCCAGCTCCCATGGACAGGTCCAAGAGACCCAGTACTTC. The gene calls are TRBV18 and TRBJ2-5; 7 positions agree with TRBD1. Germline V lookup: CDR1 KGHSH, CDR2 LQKENI. V lost 6 bases and J lost 1; bases outside the gene matches: 5. The CDR3 spans 14 residues.

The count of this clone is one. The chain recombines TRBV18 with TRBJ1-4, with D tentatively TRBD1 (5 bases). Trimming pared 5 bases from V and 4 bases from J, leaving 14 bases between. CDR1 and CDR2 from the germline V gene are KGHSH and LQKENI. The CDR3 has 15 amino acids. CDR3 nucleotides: TGTGCCAGCTCATCCCTTGGGGGGTATAATGAAAAACTGTTTTTT. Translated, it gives CASSSLGGYNEKLFF.

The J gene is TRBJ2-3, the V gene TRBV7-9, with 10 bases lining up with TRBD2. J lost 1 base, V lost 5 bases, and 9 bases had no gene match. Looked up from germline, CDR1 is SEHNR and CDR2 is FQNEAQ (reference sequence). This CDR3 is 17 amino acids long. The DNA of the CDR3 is TGTGCCAGCAGCCAAACGATCCTAGCGGGGGGCACAGATACGCAGTATTTT. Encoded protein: CASSQTILAGGTDTQYF.

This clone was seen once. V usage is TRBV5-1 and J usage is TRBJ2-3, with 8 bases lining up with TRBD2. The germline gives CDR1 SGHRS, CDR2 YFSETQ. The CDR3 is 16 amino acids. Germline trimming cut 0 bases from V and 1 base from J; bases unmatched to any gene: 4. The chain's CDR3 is CASSLEVAGRTDTQYF. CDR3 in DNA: TGCGCCAGCAGCTTGGAGGTAGCGGGGCGCACAGATACGCAGTATTTT.

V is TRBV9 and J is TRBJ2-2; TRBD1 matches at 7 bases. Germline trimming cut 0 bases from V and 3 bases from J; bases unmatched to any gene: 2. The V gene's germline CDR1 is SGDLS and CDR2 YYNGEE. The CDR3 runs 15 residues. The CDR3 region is CASSVDRGYTGELFF. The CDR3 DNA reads TGTGCCAGCAGCGTAGACAGGGGTTACACCGGGGAGCTGTTTTTT. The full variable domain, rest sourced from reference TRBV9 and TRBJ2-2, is DSGVTQTPKHLITATGQRVTLRCSPRSGDLSVYWYQQSLDQGLQFLIQYYNGEERAKGNILERFSAQQFPDLHSELNLSSLELGDSALYFCASSVDRGYTGELFFGEGSRLTVL.